This is a list of T cell receptor beta chains from one sample in a study of blood T cell repertoires in COVID-19. The method was immunoSEQ multiplex PCR; TCRdb's version includes in-frame clones alone and lacks a portion of them. The sample has about 140,000 clones; about 90% are singletons. Sample: peripheral blood. The receptors stem from a woman aged 80 or over with acute or convalescent COVID-19. CDR3s include the opening cysteine and the closing phenylalanine or tryptophan. A D gene is named only where the DNA matches it firmly. The size entry is marked missing in some rows and otherwise reads once, few, many or a size class.

j_call v_call d_call clone_size cdr3_nt cdr3_aa
TRBJ1-3 TRBV19 TRBD1 . TGTGCCAGTAATGGTCAGGGCAGGGGGCCCCTCTCTGGAAACACCATATATTTT CASNGQGRGPLSGNTIYF
TRBJ1-1 TRBV18 TRBD1 . TGTGCCAGCTCACAATTATCGACAGGGATGAACACTGAAGCTTTCTTT CASSQLSTGMNTEAFF
TRBJ2-3 TRBV7-3 . . TGTGCCAGCAGCCCAATCGGGGGTAGCACAGATACGCAGTATTTT CASSPIGGSTDTQYF
TRBJ1-2 TRBV5-1 . . TGCGCCAGCAGCTTTGGCAGTCCCTTGAACTATGGCTACACCTTC CASSFGSPLNYGYTF
TRBJ2-3 TRBV5-1 . . TGCGCCAGCAGCATCGCAGGGGGGTCGACAGATACGCAGTATTTT CASSIAGGSTDTQYF
TRBJ1-3 TRBV19 . . TGTGCCAGTAGTATAGGGAACAGGGCTGGAAACACCATGTATTTT CASSIGNRAGNTMYF
TRBJ1-3 TRBV2 . . TGTGCCAGCAGGCTCGGACGGACATTATCTGGAAACACCATATATTTT CASRLGRTLSGNTIYF
TRBJ1-2 TRBV2 . . TGTGCCACCGGGGGGGACGGGGGTGGCTACACCTTC CATGGDGGGYTF
TRBJ1-3 TRBV7-9 . . TGTGCCAGCAGCCCAGGTGTCCCGACTGGAAACACCATATATTTT CASSPGVPTGNTIYF
TRBJ2-1 TRBV7-3 TRBD2 . TGTGCCAGCAGCTCCCAGACTAGCGGGGAGGTAAATGAGCAGTTCTTC CASSSQTSGEVNEQFF
TRBJ1-1 TRBV7-9 TRBD1 . TGTGCCAGCAGCCACCGGGACAGGGTGAACACTGAAGCTTTCTTT CASSHRDRVNTEAFF
TRBJ1-2 TRBV5-6 . . TGTGCCAGCAGCTTGGACCGGGGAAAAGACGGCTACACCTTC CASSLDRGKDGYTF
TRBJ1-6 TRBV6-4 . once TGTGCCAGCAGTGAAGAACGGAATTCACCCCTCCACTTT CASSEERNSPLHF
TRBJ1-3 TRBV4-3 . . TGCGCCAGCAGCCTGGTACAGGGTGCCGGAAACACCATATATTTT CASSLVQGAGNTIYF
TRBJ1-5 TRBV5-6 TRBD1 few TGTGCCAGCAGCCTGGGGACAGGGTTTAATCAGCCCCAGCATTTT CASSLGTGFNQPQHF
TRBJ2-1 TRBV9 TRBD2 . TGTGCCAGCAGCGTAGGTAGCGGGGGGGGCTCCTACAATGAGCAGTTCTTC CASSVGSGGGSYNEQFF
TRBJ2-1 TRBV11-2 TRBD2 . TGTGCCAGCAGCTCGGGACTAGCGGCTCCATACAATGAGCAGTTCTTC CASSSGLAAPYNEQFF
TRBJ1-2 TRBV5-1 TRBD1 . TGCGCCAGCAGCTTGGACCCTACAGGGGAGGTCGGCTACACCTTC CASSLDPTGEVGYTF
TRBJ2-2 TRBV7-2 TRBD1 . TGTGCCAGCAGCCAGGGACAGGGGGCATACGGGGAGCTGTTTTTT CASSQGQGAYGELFF
TRBJ2-4 TRBV7-2 . . TGTGCCAGCAGCTTACAATTGAAAAACATTCAGTACTTC CASSLQLKNIQYF
TRBJ1-6 TRBV28 TRBD1 . TGTGCCAGCGGGGGCCCGGGACAGACGATTCTATTAGGTTCACCCCTCCACTTT CASGGPGQTILLGSPLHF
TRBJ1-4 TRBV19 . . TGTGCCAGTAGTGCGCTGGCAGGTTATGAAAAACTGTTTTTT CASSALAGYEKLFF
TRBJ2-7 TRBV5-1 TRBD2 . TGCGCCAGCAGCCCCGGGACTAGCGTACTCTACGAGCAGTACTTC CASSPGTSVLYEQYF
TRBJ1-6 TRBV2 . . TGTGCCAGCAGTGTGACAGCCTTAAATTCACCCCTCCACTTT CASSVTALNSPLHF
TRBJ1-2 TRBV3-1/TRBV3-2 TRBD1 once TGTGCCAGCAGCCGGCAGGGGGCGTCCTATGGCTACACCTTC CASSRQGASYGYTF
TRBJ1-6 TRBV7-2 . . TGTGCCAGCAGCTTAGTGGGGCCAGCTTATAATTCACCCCTCCACTTT CASSLVGPAYNSPLHF
TRBJ1-2 TRBV4-2 TRBD1 . TGTGCCAGCAGCCAAGTGGGCGAGGGACAGGGGGATTCTAACTATGGCTACACCTTC CASSQVGEGQGDSNYGYTF
TRBJ2-5 TRBV7-9 . . TGTGCCAGCAGCTTTAATATTAAAGAGACCCAGTACTTC CASSFNIKETQYF
TRBJ2-5 TRBV10-1 TRBD1 . TGCGCCAGCAATCCCGGGACAGGGGAAGAGGGGGATCAAGAGACCCAGTACTTC CASNPGTGEEGDQETQYF
TRBJ1-3 TRBV2 . . TGTGCCAGCTTCCACCCCGGGACTTCAACTTTGAGCTCTGGAAACACCATATATTTT CASFHPGTSTLSSGNTIYF
TRBJ1-1 TRBV6-5 TRBD1 . TGTGCCAGCAGCTTGGACAGGGGGCGGGCCGGAGCTTTCTTT CASSLDRGRAGAFF
TRBJ1-2 TRBV6-5 TRBD1 . TGTGCCAGCAGTAATCCGGGACAGATATATGGCTACACCTTC CASSNPGQIYGYTF
TRBJ1-5 TRBV19 . . TGTGCCAGTAGTATAACATGGGTACAGGATCAGCCCCAGCATTTT CASSITWVQDQPQHF
TRBJ1-1 TRBV5-5 TRBD1 . TGTGCCAGCAGCTTGGACGGACAGGGGATGGTTGAAGCTTTCTTT CASSLDGQGMVEAFF
TRBJ1-1 TRBV9 . . TGTGCCAGCAGCGCCAGACATGGTACTGAAGCTTTCTTT CASSARHGTEAFF
TRBJ1-2 TRBV6-1 . . TGTGCCAGCAGCAGCACAGGGAACTATGGCTACACCTTC CASSSTGNYGYTF
TRBJ1-4 TRBV7-9 . . TGTGCCAGCAGCCCCGTCGGTGAAAAACTGTTTTTT CASSPVGEKLFF
TRBJ2-5 TRBV7-3 . . TGTGCCAGCAGCTTGCTGGGGAGCCAAGAGACCCAGTACTTC CASSLLGSQETQYF
TRBJ1-5 TRBV2 TRBD1 . TGTGCCAGCAGTGATAAGACAGGGGGACAGCCCCAGCATTTT CASSDKTGGQPQHF
TRBJ1-1 TRBV2 . . TGTGCCAGCAGTGAGGCAGTGAACACTGAAGCTTTCTTT CASSEAVNTEAFF
TRBJ2-3 TRBV3-1/TRBV3-2 . . TGTGCCAGCAGCCAAGGGGAAACAGGGACGCAGTATTTT CASSQGETGTQYF
TRBJ1-5 TRBV6-5 TRBD1 . TGTGCCAGCAGTCGACAGGGGAACAATCAGCCCCAGCATTTT CASSRQGNNQPQHF
TRBJ1-4 TRBV30 TRBD1 . TGTGCCTGGCGCTCTTGGGACAGGGGATCTGCAACTAATGAAAAACTGTTTTTT CAWRSWDRGSATNEKLFF